This T cell receptor (beta chain) was identified in a study of T cell repertoires in cytomegalovirus infection. Study-wide findings and caveats: CMV-specific HLA-C-restricted TCR beta clonotypes dominated the ex vivo response. The study identified carriers of CMV plus the relevant HLA from cumulative public TCR beta family frequency.

On this clonotype: Its antigen is unidentified.

The CDR3 is 13 residues long. Per germline, CDR1 LNHDA and CDR2 SQIVND (reference sequence). The V gene end was trimmed by 8 bases and the J gene end by 8 bases; junction bases not matched to a gene: 8. MiXCR was run by TCRdb on the reads, yielding one entry per CDR3 protein. The sample shows under 150,000 distinct CDR3 sequences, roughly a quarter of them seen only once. Source material: PBMCs, sequenced either directly or after in vitro stimulation (not recorded which). This chain joins TRBV19 and TRBJ2-1; TRBD1 agrees at 8 bases. The source is a human donor in good health (CMV status not recorded). Some clones in this sample may be carry-over from other donors' samples. The CDR3 nucleotides are TGTGCCAGTGGCTGGACAGGGATCTATGAGCAGTTCTTC. Its translation: CASGWTGIYEQFF.